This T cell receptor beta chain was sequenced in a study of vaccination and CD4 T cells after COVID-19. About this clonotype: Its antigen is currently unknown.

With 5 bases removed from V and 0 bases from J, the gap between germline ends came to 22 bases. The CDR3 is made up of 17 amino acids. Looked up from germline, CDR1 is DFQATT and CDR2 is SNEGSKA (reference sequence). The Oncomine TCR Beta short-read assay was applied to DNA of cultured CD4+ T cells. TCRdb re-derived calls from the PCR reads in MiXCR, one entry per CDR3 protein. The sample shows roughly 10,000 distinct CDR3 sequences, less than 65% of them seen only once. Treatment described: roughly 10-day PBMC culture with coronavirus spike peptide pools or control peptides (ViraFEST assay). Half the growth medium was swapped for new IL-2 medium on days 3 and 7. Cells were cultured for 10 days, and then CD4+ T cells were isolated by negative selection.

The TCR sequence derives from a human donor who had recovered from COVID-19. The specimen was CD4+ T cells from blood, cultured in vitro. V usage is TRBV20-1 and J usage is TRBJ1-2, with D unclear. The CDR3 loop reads CSALDGGKSIANYGYTF. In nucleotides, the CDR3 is TGCAGTGCTCTGGACGGTGGGAAGTCGATAGCTAACTATGGCTACACCTTC.